Following are 19 T cell receptor beta chains from one sample sequenced in a study of T cells in Graves' hyperthyroidism and ophthalmopathy. TCR beta CDR3 regions were amplified from RNA transcripts. First-round RT-PCR with HTBI primers amplified the TCR CDR3 region. TCRdb analysed the multiplex PCR reads with MiXCR anew, one entry per CDR3 protein. The table shows over 700,000 distinct CDR3 sequences, with around a third occurring only once. Sequenced input: blood. The receptors shown here come from a woman in her thirties or forties with Graves' hyperthyroidism.

Details on this clonotype: A much larger clone differs from this one at a single base, so this may be a read error. As the CDR3 is not closed by the conserved phenylalanine or tryptophan, this likely results from a read error. This chain uses TRBV11-2 with TRBJ1-2; D may be TRBD1 (5 bases). CDR1 SGHAT and CDR2 FQNNGV come from the germline V gene. CDR3 size: 15 residues. The ends were cut back, 4 bases at V and 7 bases at J, with 19 bases in the middle. In DNA, the CDR3 is TGTGCCAGCAGCTCAAGTACAGGAGGCGTAGGTGGCTACACCCTC. Translation gives CASSSSTGGVGGYTL.

There are a few counts of this clonotype. V usage is TRBV20-1 and J usage is TRBJ2-7, with D unclear. The CDR3 loop spans 12 amino acids. The V end was cut by 3 bases, the J end by 2 bases, with 8 bases between. Germline values: CDR1 DFQATT, CDR2 SNEGSKA (reference sequence). Here the CDR3 reads CSASVQTYEQYF. In DNA form, the CDR3 reads TGCAGTGCTAGCGTACAGACCTACGAGCAGTACTTC.

The rearrangement links TRBV4-3 to TRBJ2-2, with 12 bases fitting TRBD2. The V and J ends lost 0 bases and 5 bases, in that order; junction bases with no gene match: 10. Germline CDR1 reads LGHNA; CDR2 reads YSLEER. The CDR3 contains 19 residues. CDR3 sequence: CASSQDLALAGGGTGELFF. The CDR3 region has the DNA TGCGCCAGCAGCCAAGATCTCGCGCTAGCGGGAGGGGGGACCGGGGAGCTGTTTTTT.

This rearrangement joins TRBV5-1 to TRBJ2-5; 8 bases match TRBD1. V dropped 4 bases and J dropped 5; count of bases not matched to a gene: 7. This CDR3 is 14 amino acids long. CDR1 is SGHRS, CDR2 YFSETQ, per germline. This CDR3 is CASSEQGDEETQYF. The CDR3 DNA reads as TGCGCCAGCAGCGAACAGGGGGATGAGGAGACCCAGTACTTC.

V gene TRBV6-2 or TRBV6-3 combines with J gene TRBJ1-2; D is perhaps TRBD1 (5 bases). CDR1 and CDR2 from the germline V gene are MNHEY and SVGEGT. The length of the CDR3 is 14 residues. Between the trimmed V and J ends, which lost 0 bases and 7 bases, there was a span of 12 bases. The CDR3 DNA follows: TGTGCCAGCAGTTACTCCCAGGGTTCTCCTGGCTACACCTTC. It yields the protein CASSYSQGSPGYTF.

This clonotype was observed a single time. J is TRBJ2-1 and V is TRBV7-9; 8 bases match TRBD2. Germline V CDR1 and CDR2: SEHNR, FQNEAQ (reference sequence). Trimming at V came to 5 bases and at J to 6 bases, leaving 9 bases not matched to a gene. This CDR3 contains 15 residues. CDR3 nucleotide sequence: TGTGCCAGCAGCCGAACCAACCTAGCGGGCAATGAGCAGTTCTTC. This encodes CASSRTNLAGNEQFF. The whole variable domain, remainder taken from reference TRBV7-9 and TRBJ2-1, is DTGVSQNPRHKITKRGQNVTFRCDPISEHNRLYWYRQTLGQGPEFLTYFQNEAQLEKSRLLSDRFSAERPKGSFSTLEIQRTEQGDSAMYLCASSRTNLAGNEQFFGPGTRLTVL.

The chain combines TRBV10-3 with TRBJ2-2, with TRBD1 as a possible D gene (5 bases). The V and J ends lost 2 bases and 7 bases respectively, with 14 bases between them. The length of the CDR3 is 15 residues. Germline loops: CDR1 ENHRY, CDR2 SYGVKD. CDR3 region: CAISEEKGWDGELFF. The CDR3 DNA follows: TGTGCCATCAGTGAGGAGAAGGGGTGGGACGGGGAGCTGTTTTTT.

The rearrangement links TRBV7-2 to TRBJ1-4; 9 bases match TRBD1. From germline, CDR1 is SGHTA and CDR2 FQGNSA. V lost 5 bases and J lost 8; bases outside the gene matches: 9. The CDR3 covers 15 residues. The CDR3 protein is CASSMQGQGDEKLFF. The CDR3 bases are TGTGCCAGCAGCATGCAGGGACAGGGTGACGAAAAACTGTTTTTT. Looking up the rest from reference TRBV7-2 and TRBJ1-4 gives the full variable domain: GAGVSQSPSNKVTEKGKDVELRCDPISGHTALYWYRQSLGQGLEFLIYFQGNSAPDKSGLPSDRFSAERTGGSVSTLTIQRTQQEDSAVYLCASSMQGQGDEKLFFGSGTQLSVL.

This clonotype has just a few counts. This chain joins TRBV5-5 and TRBJ2-7; TRBD2 aligns across 14 bases. V gave up 4 bases and J gave up 3 bases; unmatched junction bases: 15. CDR3 length equals 19 residues. Germline CDR1 is SGHKS and CDR2 is YYEKEE (reference sequence). Written as DNA, the CDR3 is TGTGCCAGCAGCCAATTTCAGGGGACTAGCGGGAGTCTCCGCTACGAGCAGTACTTC. Residues: CASSQFQGTSGSLRYEQYF.

This clonotype turned up a few times. The gene calls are TRBV6-5 and TRBJ1-6, with 10 bases lining up with TRBD1. CDR3 size: 16 residues. Germline V gives CDR1 MNHEY, CDR2 SVGAGI. Trimming took 0 bases from V and 6 from J; bases not matched to a gene: 2. The CDR3 region has the DNA TGTGCCAGCAGTTACTCCCGGACAGGGGGTAATTCACCCCTCCACTTT. Translated: CASSYSRTGGNSPLHF.

For this clonotype: The conserved closing phenylalanine or tryptophan is absent in this CDR3, likely reflecting a read error. The rearrangement uses TRBV7-8 and TRBJ1-2, with D unclear. V dropped 6 bases and J dropped 4 bases, with 15 bases sitting between them. Germline V gives CDR1 SGHVS, CDR2 FQNEAQ. The CDR3 loop spans 14 amino acids. Here the CDR3 reads CASSEPTEGYGYTL. CDR3 nucleotide sequence: TGTGCCAGCAGTGAGCCGACGGAGGGCTATGGCTACACCCTC.

This clonotype has a count of ten or more. The chain carries TRBV7-3 and TRBJ2-7; TRBD1 matches at 11 bases. The V and J ends lost 3 bases and 7 bases, in that order; junction bases with no gene match: 8. This CDR3 contains 15 residues. The germline CDR1 and CDR2 sequences are SGHTA and FQGTGA. The CDR3 sequence: CASSLSGTGGNEQYF. In DNA, the CDR3 is TGTGCCAGCAGCTTGTCCGGGACAGGGGGTAATGAGCAGTACTTC.

This clonotype has at least ten counts. Sequence at one end of the junction differs from germline and may be a read error. The CDR3: CASSLEGGTGELFF. For the CDR3, the DNA is TGTGCTAGCAGCTTAGAAGGGGGCACCGGGGAGCTGTTTTTT. The V call is TRBV7-7, the J call TRBJ2-2, with D maybe TRBD1 (6 bases). This CDR3 contains 14 residues. Per germline, CDR1 SSHAT and CDR2 FNYEAQ (reference sequence). The full variable domain, rest sourced from reference TRBV7-7 and TRBJ2-2, is GAGVSQSPRYKVTKRGQDVTLRCDPISSHATLYWYQQALGQGPEFLTYFNYEAQPDKSGLPSDRFSAERPEGSISTLTIQRTEQRDSAMYRCASSLEGGTGELFFGEGSRLTVL.

In its sample, this clonotype was seen many times. The V gene is TRBV4-1, the J gene TRBJ2-7, with a weak D call TRBD1 (5 bases). Germline values: CDR1 MGHRA, CDR2 YSYEKL. The CDR3 is made up of 15 amino acids. V lost 4 bases, J lost 5 bases, and 18 bases lay in between. CDR3 in amino acids: CASSLGGAALHEQYF. As DNA, the CDR3 is TGCGCCAGCAGCCTAGGTGGGGCAGCCCTGCACGAGCAGTACTTC.

With respect to this clonotype: This may stem from a read error, because a much larger clone lies one nucleotide away. The CDR3 sequence is CASSLSPGGHQPQHF. The DNA of the CDR3 is TGCGCCAGCAGCTTGTCTCCAGGGGGCCATCAGCCCCAGCATTTT. The chain links TRBV5-1 to TRBJ1-5; TRBD1 aligns across 8 bases. The length of the CDR3 is 15 residues. CDR1 and CDR2 from the germline V gene are SGHRS and YFSETQ. V was clipped by 1 base and J by 5 bases; unmatched bases: 5.

This clonotype was counted at least ten times. This sequence joins TRBV10-3 and TRBJ2-2; no clear D gene. This CDR3 comprises 16 residues. CDR1 and CDR2 (germline): ENHRY, SYGVKD. Trimming removed 8 bases from V and 1 base from J, with 17 bases in between. In DNA, the CDR3 is TGTGCCATCCAGACCACTTCAGGACGGAACACCGGGGAGCTGTTTTTT. It translates to CAIQTTSGRNTGELFF.

DNA of the CDR3: TGTGCCAGCAGCCCCGGGACAGAGTACTATGGCTACACCTTC. Amino acids: CASSPGTEYYGYTF. This chain joins TRBV7-9 and TRBJ1-2, with 7 bases that match TRBD1. The trim removed 5 bases at V and 3 bases at J, leaving 6 bases unmatched. CDR1 and CDR2 (germline): SEHNR, FQNEAQ (reference sequence). This CDR3 region has 14 residues.

The chain joins TRBV6-2 or TRBV6-3 to TRBJ2-5; 8 bases map to TRBD2. Germline assignment: CDR1 MNHEY and CDR2 SVGEGT. V lost 0 bases to trimming and J lost 3 bases; unmatched junction nucleotides: 9. This CDR3 contains 17 residues. The CDR3 reads CASSYSISSGQKETQYF. Here the CDR3 DNA reads TGTGCCAGCAGTTACTCGATTTCTAGCGGGCAGAAAGAGACCCAGTACTTC.

Of note for this clonotype: One junction end disagrees with the germline gene, perhaps due to a read error. This rearrangement joins TRBV10-2 to TRBJ2-2; 8 nucleotides line up with TRBD2. The CDR3 is 16 residues long. The germline V gene has CDR1 WSHSY and CDR2 SAAADI. In nucleotides, the CDR3 is TGTGCCAGCAGTAGCACTAGCGGACTGAACACCGGGGAGCTGTTTTTT. This codes for CASSSTSGLNTGELFF.